This T cell receptor (beta chain) is from a study of cytomegalovirus exposure and HLA in healthy donors. General observations from the study: It was reported in a later analysis that an Asian-associated ancestry cluster showed fewer N-insertions than the approximately 670-donor mean. Later analysis placed DRB1 highest and HLA-C lowest in TCR association rates, which differed by HLA locus. In most subjects, TCR beta sequences reportedly gave accurate predictions of HLA-A and HLA-B alleles.

Comment on this clone: Antigen unknown.

The PCR employed 60 Vbeta primers together with 13 Jbeta primers. Using immunoSEQ multiplex PCR, the repertoire was profiled, and TCRdb retains in-frame clones only, with some absent. The sample has roughly 130,000 clones, more than 65% seen once. Healthy bone marrow donors made up the donors. This TCR was sampled from a woman younger than 30 in good health and CMV-seropositive. Material: PBMCs.

CDR3: CASSRQGAGNYGYTF. In nucleotides, the CDR3 is TGTGCCAGCAGCCGACAGGGGGCAGGAAACTATGGCTACACCTTC. V and J are TRBV7-3 and TRBJ1-2, with TRBD1 matching 10 bases. Germline V gene data show CDR1 as SGHTA and CDR2 as FQGTGA. J gave up 2 bases and V 5 bases, and 5 bases lay outside the gene matches. This CDR3 spans 15 amino acids. Supplemented by reference TRBV7-3 and TRBJ1-2, the full variable domain reads GAGVSQTPSNKVTEKGKYVELRCDPISGHTALYWYRQSLGQGPEFLIYFQGTGAADDSGLPNDRFFAVRPEGSVSTLKIQRTERGDSAVYLCASSRQGAGNYGYTFGSGTRLTVV.